This is a list of T cell receptor beta chains from one sample in a study of shared clonotypes between healthy human individuals. The method was immunoSEQ multiplex PCR; TCRdb's version includes in-frame clones alone and lacks a portion of them. Of roughly 890,000 clones listed, more than 85% are singletons. Source material: naive CD8+ T cells sorted from blood. Receptors were obtained from a man aged 30-40 years in good health. CDR3s include the opening cysteine and the closing phenylalanine or tryptophan. A D gene is named only where the DNA matches it firmly. The size of a clone is reported for some rows only, either as once, few or many, or as a class for expanded clones.

v_call	clone_size	j_call	d_call	cdr3_aa	cdr3_nt
TRBV15	.	TRBJ2-7	.	CATSRDRDQYF	TGTGCCACCAGCAGAGACAGGGACCAGTACTTC
TRBV12-2	once	TRBJ2-3	.	CASRFTRREQRTDTQYF	TGTGCAAGTCGCTTTACTAGGCGGGAGCAGCGCACAGATACGCAGTATTTT
TRBV14	.	TRBJ1-2	.	CASSLEQARGVYGYTF	TGTGCCAGCAGCCTCGAGCAGGCCAGGGGCGTCTATGGCTACACCTTC
TRBV5-5	.	TRBJ2-1	TRBD2	CASSATGLAGDNEQFF	TGTGCCAGCAGCGCAACGGGACTAGCGGGTGACAATGAGCAGTTCTTC
TRBV6-5	.	TRBJ2-5	.	CASSYGTSPETQYF	TGTGCCAGCAGTTACGGTACAAGTCCAGAGACCCAGTACTTC
TRBV7-9	few	TRBJ1-5	.	CASSEVAGNQPQHF	TGTGCCAGCAGCGAAGTAGCGGGCAATCAGCCCCAGCATTTT
TRBV18	.	TRBJ2-3	.	CASSLSSTPTDTQYF	TGTGCCAGCTCACTAAGTTCAACTCCGACAGATACGCAGTATTTT
TRBV27	few	TRBJ1-1	.	CASGRNTEAFF	TGTGCCAGCGGCAGAAACACTGAAGCTTTCTTT
TRBV18	.	TRBJ2-7	.	CASSIGGLAYEQYF	TGTGCCAGCTCGATAGGGGGGCTCGCCTACGAGCAGTACTTC
TRBV7-2	.	TRBJ1-1	.	CASSLFFPEAFF	TGTGCCAGCAGCTTATTCTTCCCTGAAGCTTTCTTT
TRBV19	.	TRBJ2-6	.	CASSSEGLTSSSGANVLTF	TGTGCCAGTAGTTCCGAAGGGTTAACTAGCTCGAGTGGGGCCAACGTCCTGACTTTC
TRBV4-2	.	TRBJ1-5	.	CASSQDLFGVKPQHF	TGTGCCAGCAGCCAAGATCTGTTCGGTGTCAAGCCCCAGCATTTT
TRBV4-1	.	TRBJ2-7	.	CASSQGEYEQYF	TGCGCCAGCAGCCAAGGGGAGTACGAGCAGTACTTC
TRBV4-1	.	TRBJ2-4	TRBD1	CASSQDWGTGSGNIQYF	TGCGCCAGCAGCCAAGACTGGGGGACAGGGAGTGGAAACATTCAGTACTTC
TRBV29-1	.	TRBJ2-1	.	CSVELTGSGDEQFF	TGCAGCGTTGAGCTGACGGGGAGTGGTGATGAGCAGTTCTTC
TRBV7-9	.	TRBJ2-7	.	CASKWDGAYEQYF	TGTGCCAGCAAGTGGGACGGAGCCTACGAGCAGTACTTC
TRBV29-1	.	TRBJ1-3	.	CSVGRVGNTIYF	TGCAGCGTTGGCCGTGTTGGAAACACCATATATTTT
TRBV12-5	.	TRBJ2-5	TRBD1	CASAPTGQETQYF	TGTGCTAGTGCCCCGACAGGGCAAGAGACCCAGTACTTC
TRBV6-1	.	TRBJ2-7	TRBD2	CANWGTSDVEQYF	TGTGCCAACTGGGGGACTAGTGACGTCGAGCAGTACTTC
TRBV7-9	.	TRBJ2-7	.	CASSFAGSYEQYF	TGTGCCAGCAGCTTCGCGGGCTCCTACGAGCAGTACTTC
TRBV15	.	TRBJ2-2	.	CATSREGGSGELFF	TGTGCCACCAGCAGAGAGGGTGGGTCCGGGGAGCTGTTTTTT
TRBV6-5	.	TRBJ2-7	.	CASSSGFHHEQYF	TGTGCCAGCAGCAGCGGATTTCACCACGAGCAGTACTTC
TRBV19	.	TRBJ1-5	.	CASSIAPGVSNQPQHF	TGTGCCAGTAGTATAGCCCCCGGGGTTAGCAATCAGCCCCAGCATTTT
TRBV5-1	.	TRBJ2-2	TRBD2	CASSLVGVLAGNTGELFF	TGCGCCAGCAGCTTAGTGGGGGTACTAGCGGGGAACACCGGGGAGCTGTTTTTT
TRBV5-1	.	TRBJ1-1	.	CASSEGRGHDTEAFF	TGCGCCAGCAGCGAGGGCCGGGGGCATGACACTGAAGCTTTCTTT
TRBV4-3	.	TRBJ1-4	.	CASSPTTKDGMEATNEKLFF	TGCGCCAGCAGCCCTACTACTAAAGACGGGATGGAAGCAACTAATGAAAAACTGTTTTTT
TRBV30	.	TRBJ2-1	.	CAWGGNEQFF	TGTGCCTGGGGGGGAAATGAGCAGTTCTTC
TRBV7-2	.	TRBJ2-1	TRBD2	CASSLGGTRLYNEQFF	TGTGCCAGCAGCTTAGGTGGGACTAGATTATACAATGAGCAGTTCTTC
TRBV6-1	.	TRBJ1-1	.	CASSEQVTVMNTEAFF	TGTGCCAGCAGTGAACAAGTGACGGTTATGAACACTGAAGCTTTCTTT
TRBV9	.	TRBJ1-1	.	CASSGRAENTEAFF	TGTGCCAGCAGCGGCCGGGCAGAGAACACTGAAGCTTTCTTT
TRBV13	.	TRBJ2-1	TRBD2	CASSLAIAGGLNEQFF	TGTGCCAGCAGCTTAGCAATAGCGGGAGGGCTCAATGAGCAGTTCTTC
TRBV2	few	TRBJ2-1	TRBD2	CASSWTSGRLDEQFF	TGTGCCAGCAGCTGGACTAGCGGGCGGCTTGATGAGCAGTTCTTC
TRBV7-6	once	TRBJ1-2	.	CASSREFGDGYTF	TGTGCCAGCAGCCGGGAGTTTGGGGATGGCTACACCTTC
TRBV27	once	TRBJ2-1	.	CASSPLPGGNGIGEQFF	TGTGCCAGCAGCCCCCTCCCCGGCGGGAACGGAATAGGTGAGCAGTTCTTC
TRBV28	.	TRBJ2-7	.	CASSFRDNRVHEQYF	TGTGCCAGCAGTTTCCGCGACAACAGAGTCCACGAGCAGTACTTC
TRBV4-3	.	TRBJ2-5	.	CASSQDIQDQETQYF	TGCGCCAGCAGCCAAGATATTCAGGACCAAGAGACCCAGTACTTC
TRBV5-4	.	TRBJ2-7	TRBD2	CASSSLAGGLAEQYF	TGTGCCAGCAGCTCACTAGCGGGAGGGTTGGCCGAGCAGTACTTC
TRBV6-5	.	TRBJ1-4	.	CASSSNTGFPNEKLFF	TGTGCCAGCAGTTCCAACACAGGGTTTCCTAATGAAAAACTGTTTTTT
TRBV7-6	.	TRBJ2-7	TRBD2	CASSQRGVYEQYF	TGTGCCAGCAGCCAGCGGGGGGTGTACGAGCAGTACTTC
TRBV7-9	.	TRBJ2-5	.	CASSPGKITRAGTQYF	TGTGCCAGCAGCCCCGGGAAAATCACGAGGGCAGGGACCCAGTACTTC
TRBV5-6	.	TRBJ1-2	.	CASSPTGVGYTF	TGTGCCAGCAGTCCCACAGGCGTCGGCTACACCTTC
TRBV27	.	TRBJ2-2	.	CASSFIENTGELFF	TGTGCCAGCAGTTTTATCGAAAACACCGGGGAGCTGTTTTTT
TRBV5-6	.	TRBJ2-1	TRBD1	CASSYGQAYNEQFF	TGTGCCAGCAGCTACGGACAGGCCTACAATGAGCAGTTCTTC
TRBV7-3	.	TRBJ2-1	TRBD2	CASSLGLAGHNEQFF	TGTGCCAGCAGCTTAGGGCTAGCGGGGCACAATGAGCAGTTCTTC
TRBV5-1	.	TRBJ1-1	.	CASSLETGLLSGTEAFF	TGCGCCAGCAGCTTGGAAACCGGCCTACTATCGGGGACTGAAGCTTTCTTT
TRBV9	once	TRBJ2-2	.	CASSDSPGELFF	TGTGCCAGCAGCGACAGTCCCGGGGAGCTGTTTTTT
TRBV28	.	TRBJ2-1	TRBD2	CASSLSGGSTYNEQFF	TGTGCCAGCAGTTTATCCGGCGGGAGTACCTACAATGAGCAGTTCTTC
TRBV27	.	TRBJ1-2	.	CASSLSGLGGYTF	TGTGCCAGCAGTTTGTCGGGACTGGGGGGCTACACCTTC
TRBV15	once	TRBJ2-6	.	CATSRGQGLDLPLRANVLTF	TGTGCCACCAGCAGAGGACAAGGACTTGACCTCCCTTTAAGGGCCAACGTCCTGACTTTC
TRBV11-3	once	TRBJ2-3	.	CASSSSYTDTQYF	TGTGCCAGCAGCTCCTCTTACACAGATACGCAGTATTTT
TRBV5-8	.	TRBJ2-7	TRBD2	CASSLSLAGPYEQYF	TGTGCCAGCAGCTTGTCTCTAGCGGGGCCCTACGAGCAGTACTTC
TRBV9	.	TRBJ1-1	.	CASSPVGGNTEAFF	TGTGCCAGCAGTCCCGTAGGCGGTAACACTGAAGCTTTCTTT
TRBV20-1	.	TRBJ2-7	.	CSAESYEQYF	TGCAGTGCGGAATCCTACGAGCAGTACTTC
TRBV9	.	TRBJ2-1	.	CASSVEEGTYNEQFF	TGTGCCAGCAGCGTAGAGGAGGGCACCTACAATGAGCAGTTCTTC
TRBV10-1	.	TRBJ1-1	.	CASSAGAGTEAFF	TGCGCCAGCAGTGCCGGGGCGGGCACTGAAGCTTTCTTT